This T cell receptor (beta chain) emerged from a study of CD4 T cells in relation to SARS-CoV-2 and coronaviruses. As for the study in general: After 10 days of antigen culture, PBMC TCR beta CDR3s were sequenced.

A note on this clone: Its specificity is unknown.

CDR1 and CDR2 (germline): KGHSH, LQKENI. This CDR3 has 14 amino acids. V lost 2 bases and J lost 3, with 11 bases in between. Naive and memory CD4+ T cells were cultured with CEF, then survey-sequenced. Method: immunoSEQ multiplex PCR; TCRdb's copy keeps in-frame clones and lacks some. In the table there are some 43,000 clones, over 75% of which are singletons. The source of this sequence is an adult with COVID-19. Sequencing was performed on naive CD4+ T cells from PBMCs, cultured in vitro. The subset: naive CD4+ T cells isolated by negative enrichment. V usage is TRBV18 and J usage is TRBJ2-7, with a possible D match to TRBD2 (5 bases). CDR3 nucleotide sequence: TGTGCCAGCTCACCAGGCTCCGCGGGCTACGAGCAGTACTTC. This sequence encodes CASSPGSAGYEQYF.